This T cell receptor (beta chain) is from a study of T cell responses to AZD1222 COVID-19 vaccine. Study observations and caveats: Clonal diversity may have been underestimated, and the donors were mostly white British, with more females than males. Among vaccine-associated CD4 TCRs, coverage spanned spike, with dominance at 160-218 and 743-854.

Data came from immunoSEQ multiplex PCR; TCRdb stores just in-frame clones and leaves some out. The table has around 100,000 clones, 80% to 90% seen once. Second-dose recipients at about 4 or about 12 weeks were treated as one pooled group. In the case of this clone: No antigen is known for it.

J was trimmed by 4 bases and V by 6 bases; bases with no gene match: 6. Germline V lookup: CDR1 MNHEY, CDR2 SVGAGI. There are 15 residues in the CDR3. V usage is TRBV6-5 and J usage is TRBJ2-1; 10 bases agree with TRBD1. Here the sequenced sample was peripheral blood, taken 28 days after the second AZD1222 dose. This clonotype was obtained from an adult who received the AZD1222 COVID-19 vaccine. This CDR3 reads CASSVGTGVYNEQFF. For the CDR3, the DNA is TGTGCCAGCAGCGTCGGGACAGGGGTATACAATGAGCAGTTCTTC.